The 4 T cell receptor beta chains in this list originate from one sample, sequenced in a study of T-cell memory formation after mild COVID-19. TCRdb itself ran the 5' RACE reads through MiXCR, one entry per CDR3 protein. The sample has around 390,000 distinct CDR3 sequences, 16% seen once. The sequencing input was PBMCs or a T cell subset sorted from them (not recorded which). The source is a young man who had mild COVID-19 (a few samples of this study predate the infection). Cell type and time point are not known.

V gene TRBV4-3 combines with J gene TRBJ2-2, with 7 bases aligning to TRBD1. J lost 0 bases, V lost 2 bases, and 0 bases had no gene match. The length of the CDR3 is 15 residues. Germline V lookup: CDR1 LGHNA, CDR2 YSLEER. The CDR3 protein is CASSQQGANTGELFF. The DNA of the CDR3 is TGCGCCAGCAGCCAACAGGGGGCGAACACCGGGGAGCTGTTTTTT.

This clonotype was seen a handful of times. The chain employs TRBV10-3 and TRBJ1-5, with no clear D. CDR3 length equals 13 residues. V was cut by 3 bases and J by 0 bases, with 3 bases left in between. Germline assignment: CDR1 ENHRY and CDR2 SYGVKD. The CDR3 protein is CAISDGSNQPQHF. Here the CDR3 DNA reads TGTGCCATCAGTGACGGTAGCAATCAGCCCCAGCATTTT.

This clonotype was seen a handful of times. This sequence joins TRBV7-9 and TRBJ2-1; D remains ambiguous. CDR3 size: 14 residues. V was trimmed by 1 base and J by 5 bases, leaving 9 bases between them. From germline, CDR1 is SEHNR and CDR2 FQNEAQ (reference sequence). The CDR3 bases are TGTGCCAGCAGCTTAGTTGGTTTCGACAATGAGCAGTTCTTC. The encoded protein is CASSLVGFDNEQFF.

This clonotype was detected only a few times. This chain joins TRBV27 and TRBJ2-3; TRBD2 might be the D (7 bases). The CDR3 extends over 14 amino acids. V was pared by 6 bases and J by 6 bases, with 16 bases between. Germline CDR1 MNHEY, CDR2 SMNVEV (reference sequence). The CDR3: CASRLGGGADTQYF. CDR3 in DNA: TGTGCCAGCAGATTAGGTGGGGGGGCGGATACGCAGTATTTT.